This T cell receptor beta chain emerged from a study of T cells in Graves' hyperthyroidism and ophthalmopathy. Study-wide points: Model predictions of ophthalmopathy came a median around 6.5 months before onset.

RNA transcripts yielded amplified TCR beta CDR3 regions. RT-PCR in the first round (using the HTBI primer set) targeted the TCR CDR3. TCRdb fed the multiplex PCR reads into MiXCR, producing one record per CDR3 protein. Of hundreds of thousands of distinct CDR3 sequences listed, around 16% are singletons. Germline trimming cut 7 bases from V and 6 bases from J; bases unmatched to any gene: 6. The CDR3 totals 14 residues. The germline CDR1 and CDR2 sequences are SNHLY and FYNNEI. Many counts were recorded for this clonotype. Its antigen is not known. Graves' hyperthyroidism was deemed stable absent ophthalmopathy progression within 18 months.

Specimen: blood. The chain is built from TRBV2 and TRBJ2-3; 11 bases map to TRBD1. The receptor was derived from a woman under 30 with Graves' hyperthyroidism. In nucleotides, the CDR3 is TGTGCCAGCAACCGGGACAGGGGGTGGGATACGCAGTATTTT. Translating gives CASNRDRGWDTQYF.